This T cell receptor (beta chain) was identified during a study of cytomegalovirus exposure and HLA in healthy donors (TCRdb year 2017). For the wider study: In an earlier analysis of under 600 of the donors, roughly 300 Gb of sequence data and about 110 million unique TCR beta sequences from roughly 190 million T cells were reported. The aim of the study was to test whether cataloging public T cell receptors could identify signatures of past pathogen exposure. The study combined high-throughput TCR immunosequencing, statistical association of individual TCRs with disease status, and machine learning to predict cytomegalovirus infection status. Because of strong linkage in the cohort, roughly five DR-DQ haplotypes were treated as single units for association and clustering. In a later analysis, previously published TCR beta repertoires from several hundred donors were re-analyzed and high-resolution HLA genotyping was added so that TCR occurrence patterns could be studied. Among the roughly 390 genotyped donors, under 90% belonged to the genetic ancestry cluster associated with self-reported Caucasian donors. The T cell repertoires of 670 or so subjects were profiled by immunosequencing and related to cytomegalovirus serostatus. Besides the first cohort of 500 to 700 subjects, a separate validation cohort made up of around 120 different subjects was used. All discovery cohort repertoires had been generated on a single sequencing platform. In an earlier analysis of 500 to 650 of the donors, high-throughput TCR beta sequencing was used to judge whether each TCR beta V gene segment behaved as functional or pseudogenic. Among some 410 genotyped donors of the cohort, an average of roughly 240,000 unique TCR beta nucleotide sequences were sequenced per donor, around 18% of them non-productive. Both class I and class II loci were covered by HLA typing, at four-digit resolution. A later genetic analysis used genome-wide SNP genotypes for about three fifths of the roughly 700 donors, treating that subset as a discovery cohort. The number of typed donors differed by locus: about 620-630 for A, B, C, DRB1 and DQB1; approximately 540 for DQA1; over 600 for DPA1; and some 430 for DPB1. In the later analysis, no new phenotypic data were used to find candidate immune exposures; instead, reliance was placed on TCR beta sequences and their occurrence across donors. Donor age, sex, ethnicity and CMV serostatus were compiled together with the repertoire data. An early release that covered fewer than 800 HLA-typed donors contained approximately 300 gigabases of sequencing data and tens of millions of unique TCR sequences. What the work shows at the level of the full study, not this receptor alone: In a later analysis, HLA-associated TCR beta chains were found to be more clonally expanded and to have lower generation probabilities than equally common non-associated chains. A later analysis found that most CMV-associated TCR beta chains appeared HLA-restricted, with HLA associations seemingly driven largely by CMV exposure. This cohort had only TCR beta chains sequenced, and the lack of alpha or paired-chain data limited which features could be detected. Some IMGT-functional V segments, including TRBV6-2 and TRBV6-3, could not be told apart with the 87-base-pair reads, so those segments were excluded. Strong co-occurrence of HLA alleles, especially DR and DQ, made assigning TCR associations to individual alleles difficult. A later genetic analysis associated a missense DCLRE1C variant with V-gene and J-gene trimming of TCR beta chains, and an independent cohort replicated the association. For the cohort, immune exposure information was limited to CMV serostatus. In a later analysis, TCR association rates were found to vary across HLA loci, with the most associated TCRs seen for DRB1 alleles and the fewest for HLA-C alleles. The classifier was reported to diagnose cytomegalovirus status with high specificity and sensitivity in both the original cohort and the validation cohort. In an earlier analysis of some 540 of the donors, most TCR beta V segments appeared in productive rearrangements about 87% or about 30% of the time, broadly matching IMGT annotations. A later analysis associated about 18,000 TCR beta sequences with specific HLA alleles at a false discovery rate of 0.05. While some public TCRs were present in many individuals, most TCR sequences turned up only very rarely across donors. The study listed 164 TCR beta chains as associated with cytomegalovirus. A further reported finding was that TCR beta sequences accurately predicted the HLA-A and HLA-B alleles for most subjects in the first cohort. Several of the top co-occurrence clusters appeared to be linked to parvovirus B19, influenza, CMV and Epstein-Barr virus, according to a later analysis. Because some donors lacked HLA typing at each locus, the association tests relied only on the typed subset. A few of the identified cytomegalovirus-associated TCR beta chains were confirmed in vitro to be specific for cytomegalovirus antigens. Linkage disequilibrium might explain the correlated functional status among segregating V segments, but an unknown experimental factor could not be ruled out. It was suggested by the authors that the approach could potentially be generalized to other disease states and immunological phenotypes. In a later genetic analysis, fewer N-insertions in productive TCRs were reported among donors in an Asian-associated ancestry cluster than the roughly 710-donor mean. A cluster of highly shared sequence variants was judged likely to be a technical artifact of the sequencing pipeline. The presence/absence analyses assumed that sequencing depth was roughly uniform across donors, and that assumption may not be true. Because counts were too low, seventeen rarely observed V segments, including chromosome 9 orphons, were excluded from the earlier analysis of several hundred of the donors.

The germline ends are 12 bases apart after V is trimmed by 7 bases and J by 0 bases. CDR1 and CDR2, per the germline V gene (reference sequence), are MNHEY and SMNVEV. The CDR3, from cysteine to phenylalanine, totals 14 residues. CDR3 DNA is the only sequence kept; it has 42 bases, read in frame from the first base. The cohort was made up of 650 to 700 healthy bone marrow donors. At the time of sampling, all cohort members were nominally healthy, though unrecorded immune exposures were likely present. The donor tested CMV seronegative, placing the donor among the roughly 350 seronegative members of the cohort. A peripheral blood sample was collected from each donor, and TCR beta sequencing was performed on peripheral blood mononuclear cells. The Qiagen DNeasy Blood Extraction Kit was used to extract genomic DNA from the blood cell samples. This clone occurred a few times. The specificity of this receptor is unknown. It has no much larger one-base neighbor in the sample; base qualities were not kept.

The protocol used for the library was the immunoSEQ multiplex PCR assay. For the multiplex PCR, a mixture combining 60 forward primers for TCR Vbeta segments and 13 reverse primers for TCR Jbeta segments was used. The CDR3 region of rearranged TCR beta genes was amplified from genomic DNA by a multiplex PCR assay. On the Illumina HiSeq System, the amplified TCR beta libraries were sequenced as 87-base-pair reads. On the study's bioinformatics: Across the 666 repertoires, a later analysis counted about 81 million unique TCR beta chains, 8.5 million to 12 million of which were shared by at least two donors. Raw reads were error-corrected and collapsed into unique sequences with a nearest-neighbor algorithm that merged closely related sequences to remove PCR and sequencing errors. CDR3 sequences were aligned to IMGT reference sequences to assign V, D and J gene segments. For a sequence to be retained, a match of at least six nucleotides was required to both a V gene segment and a J gene segment. A rearrangement counted as productive if the CDR3 had no stop codons and remained in frame with V and J, and every other rearrangement counted as non-productive. CDR3 was defined according to IMGT convention as the region running from the second conserved V-encoded cysteine to the conserved J-encoded phenylalanine. Sequences without an unambiguous match to a single V gene segment were excluded from the earlier analysis of about 600 of the donors. An earlier analysis of a few hundred of the donors classified V segments as functional when productive rearrangements were above 56.7% and as segregating when the standard deviation between donors was above 5%. To diagnose cytomegalovirus status from the catalog of TCR beta chain sequences, a statistical classification framework was built. In a later analysis, TCR nucleotide sequences were compared against IMGT/GENE-DB human TR gene sequences so that V and J genes could be assigned. In a later analysis, CDR3 sequences and most-parsimonious VDJ recombination scenarios were assigned using the TCRdist pipeline. In a later analysis, each TCR beta chain was defined by its CDR3 amino acid sequence together with its V-gene family, and reads without a unique V-gene family were excluded. In a later analysis, fewer than 600 highly shared, low-generation-probability nucleotide sequences were removed to address suspected cross-contamination and a sequencing artifact. In a later analysis, a clonal expansion index for each public chain was calculated from normalized within-repertoire ranks of inferred template counts. Generation probabilities in a later analysis came from a VDJ recombination model fitted to out-of-frame rearrangements, and those results were checked against IGoR. Hypergeometric tests were used in a later analysis to score TCR-TCR, TCR-HLA and TCR-CMV co-occurrence, with a repertoire-size bias correction applied to the TCR pairs. False discovery rates were estimated in a later analysis by permuting HLA or CMV assignments 20 times. In a later analysis, co-occurring TCRs were grouped using DBSCAN, and TCRdist sequence similarity was added for clustering within HLA-allele-positive subsets. Repertoires with fewer than 30,000 or more than 120,000 public chains were left out of co-occurrence clustering, as were five repertoires with anomalous nucleotide sharing. Sourced from immuneACCESS, this table was stored by TCRdb with only in-frame sequences that have V and J called. A share of the clones is absent; for the studies checked, an unresolved V gene accounts for under half, and the remainder has no known explanation. That table gives V, J and clone size, and the DNA gave D and trimming. The table for this sample lists around 140,000 clones; around 73% of them were counted only once. The ten largest clones represent roughly 2.9% of the sample.

The sequenced material came from PBMCs. This clonotype was sampled from a female donor in good health and CMV-seronegative. The chain employs TRBV27 and TRBJ1-2, with the D gene uncertain. The CDR3 sequence is CASKLTASNYGYTF. Here is the DNA: TGTGCCAGCAAGCTTACAGCTTCTAACTATGGCTACACCTTC.